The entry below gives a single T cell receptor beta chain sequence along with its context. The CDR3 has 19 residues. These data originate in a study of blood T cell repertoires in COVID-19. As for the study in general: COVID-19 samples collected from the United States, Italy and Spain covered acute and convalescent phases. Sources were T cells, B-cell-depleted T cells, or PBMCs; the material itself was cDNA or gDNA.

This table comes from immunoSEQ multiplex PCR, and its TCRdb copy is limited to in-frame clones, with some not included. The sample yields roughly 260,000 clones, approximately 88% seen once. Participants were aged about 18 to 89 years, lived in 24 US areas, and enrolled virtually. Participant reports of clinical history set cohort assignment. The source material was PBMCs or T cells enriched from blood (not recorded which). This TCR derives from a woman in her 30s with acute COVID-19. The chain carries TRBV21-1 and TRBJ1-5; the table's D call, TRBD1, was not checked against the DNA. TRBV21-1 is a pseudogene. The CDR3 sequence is CASGEPGQGNWGSNQPQHF. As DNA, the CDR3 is TGTGCCAGCGGAGAACCGGGACAGGGGAATTGGGGAAGCAATCAGCCCCAGCATTTT.